This TCR beta chain originates from a study of CD8+CD57+ T cells in acquired aplastic anemia. For the study at large: Sorted CD4+ and CD8+ cells gave an average of around 3.3 ug of DNA. General study findings and limits: Patients and controls shared 25 to 30 CD8+ CDR3 sequences, which appeared highly expressed in patients and within their immunodominant clones.

TCR beta VDJ combinations and CDR3 sequences were profiled from genomic DNA. MiXCR, applied by TCRdb to the reads, yields one record per CDR3 protein. The sample holds approximately 260,000 distinct CDR3 sequences, less than 85% seen once. To note about this clonotype: Its antigen is still unknown.

Before being chosen for sequencing, patients had shown CD8+CD57+ cell expansion by flow cytometry. The patients all had a severe acquired aplastic anemia diagnosis. Receipt of therapy had not occurred in any patient by the time of blood sampling. This receptor was obtained from a human donor with aplastic anemia. Material: sorted CD4+, CD8+, or CD8+CD57+ T cells (not recorded which) from PBMCs.

For the CDR3, the DNA is TGTGCCAGCAGCGAACGGTCAGATACCCAGTATTTTGCCCTCCACTTT. It specifies CASSERSDTQYFALHF. The J gene is TRBJ1-6, the V gene TRBV9; no reliable D call. Deletions cut 3 bases from V and 14 bases from J, with 24 bases between. Looked up from germline, CDR1 is SGDLS and CDR2 is YYNGEE. This CDR3 has 16 amino acids.